The T cell receptor beta chain under discussion was sequenced for a study of blood T cells in healthy people across ages (dated by TCRdb to between 2015 and 2016). Looking at the study overall: In model experiments, template switching captured roughly one uniquely barcoded TCR beta cDNA molecule for every two T cells. Four age groups were formed from the donors: young (average 16 years), middle-aged (approximately 39), aged (more than 55) and long-lived (around 82). Using deep sequencing normalized with unique cDNA molecular identifiers, the study measured how TCR beta repertoire diversity changes with age. For two donors (one aged 18 to 30 and one aged 80 or older), the study analyzed two additional independent replicas of 1 million unique cDNA reads from the same blood draw. The research as a whole found: Estimates of total diversity based on one million sequenced T cells were considered lower bounds and underestimates. As age increased, observed TCR beta diversity per million T cells dropped in a roughly linear way, and a significant reduction was already evident by age roughly 40. A strong correlation was found between observed TCR beta diversity and the percentage of naive T cells measured by flow cytometry. The CMV infection status of donors was not known, potentially confounding age-related changes in expanded clonotypes. Compared with the aged group, the long-lived group had more naive CD4+ T cells, fewer expanded clones and increased TCR diversity, suggesting age selection. Because profiling used bulk unsorted PBMCs, naive and antigen-experienced compartments could not be compared conclusively.

Comments on this clonotype: What this receptor recognizes is not known. Per-base quality was not reported, and no clone a single base away is much larger than it.

Systemically healthy Caucasian individuals from Russia, around 39 in total and aged about 6 to 95 years, were included as donors. Ten milliliters of peripheral blood were drawn from each donor into EDTA-treated Vacutainer tubes. Ficoll-Paque density-gradient centrifugation was used to isolate PBMCs, with at least 7 million obtained per sample. Total RNA, at least 6 micrograms per sample, was extracted from PBMCs with Trizol reagent. The percentages of naive CD45RAhigh/CD27high T cells were determined by flow cytometry on a PBMC aliquot from every donor. Libraries were made using 5' RACE. Sequencing instrument: Illumina HiSeq 2500. A second roughly 6 to 12 cycle PCR used a sample-barcoded 5' primer and a J-beta primer mix. A unique molecular identifier was introduced onto each TCR beta cDNA molecule by a template-switch 5' adaptor carrying 12 random nucleotides. Each sample yielded at least 2.5 million CDR3-containing paired-end reads. The Mint cDNA synthesis kit, primed by a TRBC-specific oligonucleotide, was used to synthesize first-strand cDNA from all RNA. All cDNA was treated with uracil-DNA glycosylase and then went through a first 18-cycle PCR with the universal primers M1SS and BC2_uni_R. The source study handled its data this way. Each sample was normalized by randomly selecting 1 million high-quality reads, each carrying a distinct molecular identifier. Reads sharing molecular identifiers were discarded rather than binned into consensus sequences. MiTCR, run with a Q25 quality threshold and the strictest error-elimination algorithm, handled CDR3 identification, clonotype clustering and error correction. A nonparametric unseen species model using Euler transformation provided a lower-bound estimate of total TCR beta diversity. TCRdb reran the public reads through fastp at Q25 and MiXCR, keeping productive beta chains. Under each unique CDR3 protein, matching rows form one entry showing the most common genes and DNA. V and J calls and clone size were set by TCRdb, not the authors. A total of roughly 1,100,000 distinct CDR3 sequences appear in this sample, 25% of them only once. Of the sample, around 0.75% falls within the top ten clones.

The V end loses 8 bases and the J end loses 4 bases, and a stretch of 14 bases separates them. From its cysteine to its phenylalanine, the CDR3 spans 13 amino acids. Left in the record is the CDR3 DNA by itself, 39 bases read in frame from the first base. The germline V gene (reference sequence) gives CDR1 as MNHEY and CDR2 as SMNVEV. This same sample was also part of a study on T cells of mothers and their children. As the second publication notes: Nine systemically healthy Caucasian individuals served as donors, namely three mothers together with their six children. cDNA synthesis used all of the extracted RNA, with around 1.5 ug of RNA in each 15 ul reaction. In the second PCR, the M1S primer added sample barcodes and 2-4 random nucleotides. Each mother yielded over 10 million TCR beta CDR3 reads and each child 3 million to 3.5 million reads. TCR recombination output is similarly shaped by thymic selection in related and unrelated pairs, with a minor effect exerted by inherited differences. Normalized repertoire overlap in related mother-child pairs was always slightly higher than in unrelated mother-child pairs, but the difference was never significant. No persistent microchimeric T cell clones were found, with a detection sensitivity of approximately 100 clones per million clonotypes. Deep NGS was used in the study to compare the TCR beta repertoires of mothers and children and to look for features that separate related mother-child pairs from unrelated individuals. On average, the children were around 11 +/- 4 years old, while the mothers were approximately 41 +/- 4 years old. After adapter ligation with NEBNext reagents, the libraries were sequenced on Illumina HiSeq 2000 with 100+100 nt paired-end reads. To prevent cross-contamination, the mother and child libraries were prepared one month apart and sequenced in separate runs. For each donor, somewhere between roughly 500,000 and 2,100,000 distinct TCR beta clonotypes were identified. Naive TCR beta clonotypes were estimated from low-frequency clonotypes matched to each donor's FACS-determined naive share, without sorting.

Sample: blood. Recombination connected TRBV27 to TRBJ1-2, with no reliable assignment of the D segment. The TCR was taken from a girl aged 2 to 9 in good health. The DNA reads as follows: TGTGCCAGCGCTCCCCGACGTTTCTATGGCTACACCTTC. It codes for CASAPRRFYGYTF.